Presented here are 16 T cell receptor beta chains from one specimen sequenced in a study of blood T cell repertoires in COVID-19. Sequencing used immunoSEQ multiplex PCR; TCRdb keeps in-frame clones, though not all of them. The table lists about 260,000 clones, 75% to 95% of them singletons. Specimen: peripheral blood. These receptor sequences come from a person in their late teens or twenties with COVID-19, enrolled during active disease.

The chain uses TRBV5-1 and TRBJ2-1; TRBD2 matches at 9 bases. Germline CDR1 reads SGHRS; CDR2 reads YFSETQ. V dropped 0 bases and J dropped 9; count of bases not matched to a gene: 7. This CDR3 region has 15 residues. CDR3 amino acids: CASSLAAGGLTEQFF. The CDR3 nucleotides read TGCGCCAGCAGCTTGGCGGCGGGAGGGTTGACTGAGCAGTTCTTC.

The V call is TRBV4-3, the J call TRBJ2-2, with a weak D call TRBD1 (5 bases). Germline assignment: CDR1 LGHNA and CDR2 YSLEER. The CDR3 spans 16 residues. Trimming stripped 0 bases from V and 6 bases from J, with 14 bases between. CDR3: CASSQDWQGRAGELFF. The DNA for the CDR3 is TGCGCCAGCAGCCAAGATTGGCAGGGAAGGGCCGGGGAGCTGTTTTTT.

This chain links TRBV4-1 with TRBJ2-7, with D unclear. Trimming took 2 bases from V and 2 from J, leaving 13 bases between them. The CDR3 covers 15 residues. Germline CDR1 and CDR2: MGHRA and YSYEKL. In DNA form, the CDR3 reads TGCGCCAGCAGCCAAACAACCGACACAGCCTACGAGCAGTACTTC. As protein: CASSQTTDTAYEQYF.

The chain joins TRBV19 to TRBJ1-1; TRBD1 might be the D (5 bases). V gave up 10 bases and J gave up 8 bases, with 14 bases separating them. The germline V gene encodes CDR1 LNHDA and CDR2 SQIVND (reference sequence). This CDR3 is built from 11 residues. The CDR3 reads CATRQNKEAFF. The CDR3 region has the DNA TGTGCCACCCGACAGAATAAAGAAGCTTTCTTT.

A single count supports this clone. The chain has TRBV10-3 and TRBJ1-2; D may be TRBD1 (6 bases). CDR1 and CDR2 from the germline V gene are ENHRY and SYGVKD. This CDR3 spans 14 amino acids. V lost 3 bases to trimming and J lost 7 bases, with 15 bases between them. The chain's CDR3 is CAISEGDAGAGYTF. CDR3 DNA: TGTGCCATCAGTGAAGGGGATGCAGGGGCTGGCTACACCTTC.

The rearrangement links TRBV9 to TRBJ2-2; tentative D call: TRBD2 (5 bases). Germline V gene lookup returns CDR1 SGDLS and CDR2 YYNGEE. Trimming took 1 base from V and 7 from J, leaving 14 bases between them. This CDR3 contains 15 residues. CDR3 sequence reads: CASSVRRGRGGELFF. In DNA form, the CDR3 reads TGTGCCAGCAGCGTACGGCGCGGACGGGGCGGGGAGCTGTTTTTT.

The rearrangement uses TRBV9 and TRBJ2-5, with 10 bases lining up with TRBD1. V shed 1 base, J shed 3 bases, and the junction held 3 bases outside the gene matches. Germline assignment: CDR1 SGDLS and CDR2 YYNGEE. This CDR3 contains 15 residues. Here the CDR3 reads CASSVLGTGEETQYF. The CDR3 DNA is TGTGCCAGCAGCGTATTGGGGACAGGGGAAGAGACCCAGTACTTC.

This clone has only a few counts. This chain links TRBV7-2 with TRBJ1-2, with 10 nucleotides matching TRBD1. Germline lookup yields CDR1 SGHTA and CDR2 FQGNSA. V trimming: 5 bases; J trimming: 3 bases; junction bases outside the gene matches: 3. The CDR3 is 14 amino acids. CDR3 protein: CASSTTGGDYGYTF. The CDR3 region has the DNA TGTGCCAGCAGCACGACAGGGGGCGACTATGGCTACACCTTC.

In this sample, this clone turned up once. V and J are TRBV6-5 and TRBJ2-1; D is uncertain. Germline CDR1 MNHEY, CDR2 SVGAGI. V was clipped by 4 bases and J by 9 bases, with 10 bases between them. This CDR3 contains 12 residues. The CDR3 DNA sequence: TGTGCCAGCAGTTTCCTGACGGGTGAGCAGTTCTTC. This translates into CASSFLTGEQFF.

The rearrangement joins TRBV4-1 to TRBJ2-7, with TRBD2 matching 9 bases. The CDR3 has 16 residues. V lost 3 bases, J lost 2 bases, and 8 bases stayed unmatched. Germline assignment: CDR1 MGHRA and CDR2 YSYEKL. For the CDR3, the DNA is TGCGCCAGCAGCCATCGGCGGGGGGGGGCCACCTACGAGCAGTACTTC. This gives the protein CASSHRRGGATYEQYF.

The CDR3 loop is CASGRSEGNQETQYF. The CDR3, as DNA: TGTGCCAGCGGCCGGAGCGAGGGTAATCAAGAGACCCAGTACTTC. The chain joins TRBV3-1 (or the pseudogene TRBV3-2) to TRBJ2-5, with D perhaps matching TRBD2 (5 bases). Between the trimmed V and J ends, which lost 8 bases and 2 bases, there was a span of 18 bases. Germline V gives CDR1 LGHDT, CDR2 YNNKEL (reference sequence). CDR3 length: 15 amino acids.

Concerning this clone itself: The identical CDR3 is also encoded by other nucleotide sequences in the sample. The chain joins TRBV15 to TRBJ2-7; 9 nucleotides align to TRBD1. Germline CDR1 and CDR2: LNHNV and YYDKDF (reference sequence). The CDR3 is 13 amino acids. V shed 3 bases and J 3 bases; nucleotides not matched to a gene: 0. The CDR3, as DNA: TGTGCCACCAGCAGGGACAGGGGCTACGAGCAGTACTTC. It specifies CATSRDRGYEQYF.

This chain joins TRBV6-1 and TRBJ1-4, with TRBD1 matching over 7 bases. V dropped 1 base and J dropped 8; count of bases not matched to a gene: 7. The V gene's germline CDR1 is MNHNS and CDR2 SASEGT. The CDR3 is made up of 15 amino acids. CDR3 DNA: TGTGCCAGCAGTGAAGTGGCAGGGGGAGAAGAAAAACTGTTTTTT. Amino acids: CASSEVAGGEEKLFF.

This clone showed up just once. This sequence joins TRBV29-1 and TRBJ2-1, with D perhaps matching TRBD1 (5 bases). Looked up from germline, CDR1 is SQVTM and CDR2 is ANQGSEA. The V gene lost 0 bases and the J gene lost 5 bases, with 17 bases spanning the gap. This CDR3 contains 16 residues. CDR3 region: CSVEDWQGVRNNEQFF. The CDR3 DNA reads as TGCAGCGTTGAAGATTGGCAGGGCGTACGAAACAATGAGCAGTTCTTC.

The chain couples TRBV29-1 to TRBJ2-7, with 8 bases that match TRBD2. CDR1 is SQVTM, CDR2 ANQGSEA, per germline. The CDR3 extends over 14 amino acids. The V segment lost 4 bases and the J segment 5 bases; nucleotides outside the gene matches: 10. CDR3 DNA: TGCAGCGTTGTCGGGATTAGCGGGGTGGACGAGCAGTACTTC. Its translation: CSVVGISGVDEQYF.

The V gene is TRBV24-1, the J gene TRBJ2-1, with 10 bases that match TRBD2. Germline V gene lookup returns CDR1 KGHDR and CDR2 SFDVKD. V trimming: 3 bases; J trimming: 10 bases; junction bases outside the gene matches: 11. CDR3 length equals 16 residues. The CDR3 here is CATSDIAGGSSGEQFF. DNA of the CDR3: TGTGCCACCAGTGATATAGCGGGAGGTAGCTCGGGGGAGCAGTTCTTC.